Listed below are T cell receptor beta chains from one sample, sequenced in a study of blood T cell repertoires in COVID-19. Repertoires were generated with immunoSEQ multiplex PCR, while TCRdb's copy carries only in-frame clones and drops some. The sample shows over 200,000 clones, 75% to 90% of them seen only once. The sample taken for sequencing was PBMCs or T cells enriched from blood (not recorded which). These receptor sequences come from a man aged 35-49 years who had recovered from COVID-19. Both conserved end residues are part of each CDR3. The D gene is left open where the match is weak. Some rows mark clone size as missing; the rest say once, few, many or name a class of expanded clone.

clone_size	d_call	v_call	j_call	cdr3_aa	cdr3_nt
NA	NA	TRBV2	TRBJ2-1	CASKKDEHQQFF	TGTGCCAGCAAGAAAGATGAGCATCAGCAGTTCTTC
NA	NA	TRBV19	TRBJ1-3	CASSIWGPSGNTIYF	TGTGCCAGTAGCATTTGGGGGCCCTCTGGAAACACCATATATTTT
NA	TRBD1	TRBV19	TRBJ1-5	CASGRDSSYQPQHF	TGTGCCAGTGGCCGGGACAGCAGTTATCAGCCCCAGCATTTT
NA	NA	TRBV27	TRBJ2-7	CASSPGAARTPRTYEQYF	TGTGCCAGCAGTCCTGGTGCCGCTAGGACTCCCAGGACCTACGAGCAGTACTTC
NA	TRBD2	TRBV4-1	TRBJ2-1	CASSQEFPRGAGGYNEQFF	TGCGCCAGCAGCCAAGAGTTTCCCCGAGGGGCGGGGGGTTACAATGAGCAGTTCTTC
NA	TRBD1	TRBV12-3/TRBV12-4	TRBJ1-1	CASSETGQAFF	TGTGCCAGCAGCGAGACAGGGCAAGCTTTCTTT
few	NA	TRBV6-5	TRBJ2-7	CASSYSFPNYEQYF	TGTGCCAGCAGTTACTCGTTCCCAAACTACGAGCAGTACTTC
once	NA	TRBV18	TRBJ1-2	CATMGGGDYGYTF	TGTGCCACCATGGGAGGAGGGGACTATGGCTACACCTTC
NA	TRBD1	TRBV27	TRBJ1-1	CASSRNRGSGNTEAFF	TGTGCCAGCAGCCGAAACAGGGGATCTGGGAACACTGAAGCTTTCTTT
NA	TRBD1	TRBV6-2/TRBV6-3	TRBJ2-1	CASSLGQGRVNEQFF	TGTGCCAGCAGTTTGGGACAGGGAAGAGTTAATGAGCAGTTCTTC
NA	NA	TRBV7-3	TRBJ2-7	CASSLQAGNYEQYF	TGTGCCAGCAGCTTACAGGCAGGGAACTACGAGCAGTACTTC
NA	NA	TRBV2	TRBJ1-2	CASSEIETSVYGYTF	TGTGCCAGCAGTGAAATAGAGACTTCCGTCTATGGCTACACCTTC
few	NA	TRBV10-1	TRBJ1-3	CASSDFRSSGNTIYF	TGCGCCAGCAGTGATTTTAGGAGCTCTGGAAACACCATATATTTT
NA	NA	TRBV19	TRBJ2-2	CASRDLQVSAGELFF	TGTGCCAGTAGAGACCTACAGGTTTCCGCCGGGGAGCTGTTTTTT
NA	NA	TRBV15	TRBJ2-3	CATIRGGSTDTQYF	TGTGCCACCATTCGGGGAGGAAGCACAGATACGCAGTATTTT
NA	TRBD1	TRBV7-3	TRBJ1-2	CASSLQGARGYTF	TGTGCCAGCAGCCTACAGGGGGCGCGAGGCTACACCTTC
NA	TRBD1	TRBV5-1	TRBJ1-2	CASTPGQGYGYTF	TGCGCCAGTACCCCGGGACAGGGCTATGGCTACACCTTC
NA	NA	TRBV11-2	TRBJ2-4	CASSSSGVGKNIQYF	TGTGCCAGCTCCTCGTCGGGGGTTGGCAAAAACATTCAGTACTTC
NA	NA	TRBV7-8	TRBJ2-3	CASTFHGATDTQYF	TGTGCCAGCACCTTCCACGGAGCCACAGATACGCAGTATTTT
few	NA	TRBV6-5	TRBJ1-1	CASRPGGSGTEAFF	TGTGCCAGCAGACCCGGGGGGTCGGGCACTGAAGCTTTCTTT
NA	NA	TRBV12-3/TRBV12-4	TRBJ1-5	CASSLRGLEPQHF	TGTGCCAGCAGTTTAAGGGGACTTGAGCCCCAGCATTTT
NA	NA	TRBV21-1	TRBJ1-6	CASSKDSTGRNSPLHF	TGTGCCAGCAGCAAAGATTCTACAGGACGGAATTCACCCCTCCACTTT
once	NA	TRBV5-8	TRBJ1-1	CASSLRGNTEAFF	TGTGCCAGCAGCTTGAGGGGGAACACTGAAGCTTTCTTT
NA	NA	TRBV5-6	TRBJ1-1	CASSGLQGMNTEAFF	TGTGCCAGCAGCGGGCTACAGGGTATGAACACTGAAGCTTTCTTT
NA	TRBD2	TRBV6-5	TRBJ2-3	CASKPRGSPSDTQYF	TGTGCCAGCAAACCTCGCGGGAGCCCCTCTGATACGCAGTATTTT
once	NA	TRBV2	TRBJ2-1	CASSVLAVEQFF	TGTGCCAGCAGTGTCCTCGCAGTTGAGCAGTTCTTC
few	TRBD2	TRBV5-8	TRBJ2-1	CASSLRGRENNEQFF	TGTGCCAGCAGCTTGCGCGGGAGGGAAAACAATGAGCAGTTCTTC
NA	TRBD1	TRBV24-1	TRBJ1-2	CATSDSDRGLDYTF	TGTGCCACCAGTGATTCGGACAGGGGGTTAGACTACACCTTC
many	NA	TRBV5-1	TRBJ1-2	CASRTRRGGGGYTF	TGCGCCAGCAGAACCCGACGCGGTGGTGGAGGCTACACCTTC
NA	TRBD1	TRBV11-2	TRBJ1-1	CASSSTGSETEAFF	TGTGCCAGCAGCTCGACAGGGAGTGAGACTGAAGCTTTCTTT
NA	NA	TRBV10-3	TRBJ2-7	CAISDPGTTTRGIYEQYF	TGTGCCATCAGTGACCCCGGGACAACCACCAGGGGTATCTACGAGCAGTACTTC
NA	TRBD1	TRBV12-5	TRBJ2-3	CASGLGGLAGGDTQYF	TGTGCTAGTGGTTTGGGGGGCCTAGCAGGGGGAGATACGCAGTATTTT
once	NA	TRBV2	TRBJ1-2	CAREASGGHGYTF	TGTGCCAGGGAAGCATCGGGGGGACATGGCTACACCTTC
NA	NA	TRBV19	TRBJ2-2	CASQNRVSTGELFF	TGTGCCAGTCAAAACAGGGTCAGCACCGGGGAGCTGTTTTTT
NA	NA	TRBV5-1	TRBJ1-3	CASSLPLVSGNTIYF	TGCGCCAGCAGCTTGCCTTTAGTATCCGGAAACACCATATATTTT
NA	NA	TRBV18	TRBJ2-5	CASSPPGTPKTQYF	TGTGCCAGCTCACCACCGGGGACTCCTAAGACCCAGTACTTC